Each of the 2 T cell receptor beta chains below was sequenced from the same sample in a study of regulatory T cells in long-lasting Graves disease. Indicated time point: newly diagnosed GD, antithyroid drugs for less than 3 months. Preparation of the TCR library used RNA extracted from PBMCs. Arm-PCR of CDR3 regions and iRepertoire HTBI primers were used to build TCR beta libraries. TCRdb re-called the multiplex PCR reads through MiXCR, storing one row per CDR3 protein. The table has 500,000 to 700,000 distinct CDR3 sequences, around 17% seen once. These same data were also listed under a study on T cells in Graves' hyperthyroidism and ophthalmopathy.

The specimen comprised peripheral blood mononuclear cells (PBMCs), sampled at new diagnosis, from a patient treated with antithyroid drugs. These receptors were collected from a young woman with Graves disease.

The chain has TRBV19 and TRBJ1-5; D is unresolved. V was shortened by 3 bases and J by 3 bases, with 12 bases between the two germline ends. The CDR3 totals 15 residues. CDR1 is LNHDA, CDR2 SQIVND, per germline (reference sequence). The CDR3 DNA reads as TGTGCCAGTAGTATGTCTGGGCATATCAATCAGCCCCAGCATTTT. Encoded protein: CASSMSGHINQPQHF.

In its sample, this clonotype was seen a few times. The chain carries TRBV7-9 and TRBJ2-5, with 8 bases identical to TRBD1. Germline CDR1 SEHNR, CDR2 FQNEAQ (reference sequence). The trim removed 1 base at V and 3 bases at J, leaving 7 bases unmatched. This CDR3 has 16 amino acids. The CDR3 sequence: CASSLGQGPSKETQYF. CDR3 nucleotides: TGTGCCAGCAGCTTAGGACAGGGGCCTTCCAAAGAGACCCAGTACTTC.